The 10 T cell receptor beta chains below come from one sample, sequenced in a study of metastatic and nonmetastatic thyroid tumors. No patient received treatment before thyroid surgery. TCRdb redid the clone calls on the PCR reads using MiXCR. The table has roughly 40,000 clones, about 24% seen once. The sequencing sample was made of tumor tissue. The source of these receptors is a female donor with papillary thyroid cancer or a benign thyroid nodule (not recorded which). Some clones in this sample may be carry-over from other donors' samples.

For this clone: A clone one base away is much larger, so this may be a read error. The same CDR3 arises from other DNA sequences in this sample as well. The chain uses TRBV7-6 and TRBJ2-5; 9 positions agree with TRBD1. The CDR3 has 13 amino acids. CDR1 and CDR2 from the germline V gene are SGHVS and FNYEAQ. The CDR3 sequence: CASSWTGAETQYF. CDR3 nucleotides: TGTGCCAGTAGCTGGACAGGGGCGGAGACCCAGTACTTC.

This clone appeared a few times. The chain's CDR3 is CASRRQDESYNEQFF. The DNA of the CDR3 is TGTGCCAGCAGGCGACAGGATGAATCTTACAATGAGCAGTTCTTC. The chain is built from TRBV6-1 and TRBJ2-1; a weak D match, TRBD1 (6 bases). The CDR3 totals 15 residues. Per the germline V gene, CDR1 is MNHNS and CDR2 is SASEGT. Trimming removed 6 bases at V and 4 bases at J, with 16 bases between.

There are a few counts of this clone. V and J are TRBV28 and TRBJ2-7; D might be TRBD1 (6 bases). Per the germline V gene, CDR1 is MDHEN and CDR2 is SYDVKM. CDR3 length: 14 residues. V dropped 3 bases and J dropped 9 bases, with 18 bases sitting between them. CDR3 sequence (DNA): TGTGCCAGCAGTTTTCCGGGCCAGAACAGGGCGCAGTACTTC. Protein sequence: CASSFPGQNRAQYF.

The chain links TRBV6-4 to TRBJ1-1; D uncertain. The CDR3 totals 13 residues. The germline V gene encodes CDR1 MRHNA and CDR2 SNTAGT. Trimming removed 4 bases at V and 1 base at J, with 7 bases between. The CDR3 nucleotides are TGTGCCAGCAGTGGTGGGGAGAACACTGAAGCTTTCTTT. Its translation is CASSGGENTEAFF.

The chain employs TRBV4-1 and TRBJ2-5, with D possibly TRBD1 on 5 matching bases. This CDR3 has 16 residues. The V gene lost 1 base and the J gene lost 1 base, with 13 bases spanning the gap. Germline V CDR1 and CDR2: MGHRA, YSYEKL. The CDR3 nucleotides read TGCGCCAGCAGCCAAGGGTTGACAGCTTTCCAAGAGACCCAGTACTTC. Its protein product is CASSQGLTAFQETQYF.

This chain links TRBV4-3 with TRBJ2-2; D is undetermined. This CDR3 contains 15 residues. The germline V gene has CDR1 LGHNA and CDR2 YSLEER. V lost 1 base to trimming and J lost 4 bases, with 10 bases between them. The CDR3 protein is CASSQGNIFTGELFF. DNA for the CDR3: TGCGCCAGCAGCCAAGGGAACATATTCACCGGGGAGCTGTTTTTT.

The V gene is TRBV18, the J gene TRBJ2-5; D might be TRBD2 (6 bases). V lost 8 bases to trimming and J lost 4 bases, with 14 bases between them. Per the germline V gene, CDR1 is KGHSH and CDR2 is LQKENI. The CDR3 has 13 amino acids. CDR3 DNA: TGTGCCAGCGCCGGGACTCGGGGAGAGACCCAGTACTTC. It specifies CASAGTRGETQYF. Based on the CDR3 plus reference TRBV18 and TRBJ2-5, the full variable domain is NAGVMQNPRHLVRRRGQEARLRCSPMKGHSHVYWYRQLPEEGLKFMVYLQKENIIDESGMPKERFSAEFPKEGPSILRIQQVVRGDSAAYFCASAGTRGETQYFGPGTRLLVL.

This clone was counted ten times or more. The rearrangement links TRBV12-3 or TRBV12-4 to TRBJ2-1, with TRBD2 identical over 16 bases. The junction had 8 bases not matched to a gene; V was cut back by 5 bases and J by 10 bases. CDR3 length: 16 residues. Here the CDR3 DNA reads TGTGCCAGCAGTCCGGGACTAGCGGGAGGGCTAGACGAGCAGTTCTTC. Translating it yields CASSPGLAGGLDEQFF.

By proportion, this clone is medium-sized. CDR3 residues: CAGTSGILGEQYF. In DNA form, the CDR3 reads TGTGCCGGCACTAGCGGAATACTAGGGGAGCAGTACTTC. The V gene is TRBV6-1, the J gene TRBJ2-7; 8 bases align to TRBD2. V shed 11 bases and J 7 bases; nucleotides not matched to a gene: 13. From germline, CDR1 is MNHNS and CDR2 SASEGT. This CDR3 region has 13 residues.

The J gene is TRBJ2-1, the V gene TRBV5-1, with D possibly being TRBD1 (5 bases). Per germline, CDR1 SGHRS and CDR2 YFSETQ. The CDR3 is 16 amino acids. V dropped 4 bases and J dropped 7 bases, with 21 bases sitting between them. The DNA for the CDR3 is TGCGCCAGCAGCCCGGAACAGGTGACACGCTCGAATGAGCAGTTCTTC. It codes for CASSPEQVTRSNEQFF.